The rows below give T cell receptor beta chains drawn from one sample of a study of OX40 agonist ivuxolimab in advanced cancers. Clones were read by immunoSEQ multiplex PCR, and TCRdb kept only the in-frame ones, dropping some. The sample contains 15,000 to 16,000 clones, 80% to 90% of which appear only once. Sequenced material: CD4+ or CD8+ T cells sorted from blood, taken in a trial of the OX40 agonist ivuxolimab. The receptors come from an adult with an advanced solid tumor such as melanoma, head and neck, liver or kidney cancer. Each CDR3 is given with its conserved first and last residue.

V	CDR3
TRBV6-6	CASSYSSGYNEQFF
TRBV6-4	CASSDSSENEQFF
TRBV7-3	CASSQSAYNEQFF
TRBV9	CASSVEAVGYNEQFF
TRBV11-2	CASSPDNTEAFF
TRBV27	CATRNGGAAYNEQFF
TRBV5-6	CASSPGVAPYEQYF
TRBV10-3	CAISDLWTNEKLFF
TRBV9	CASSYSYGNTEAFF
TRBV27	CASSLTRLAGDGEQYF
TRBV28	CASSLSGTGLGEQYF
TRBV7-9	CASSKSGLDYNEQFF
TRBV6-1	CASSEANYEQYF